This entry features one T cell receptor beta chain sequence. This sample is part of a study of blood T cell repertoires in COVID-19. Germline values: CDR1 SGDLS, CDR2 YYNGEE. This CDR3 region has 13 residues. Trimming took 4 bases from V and 7 from J, leaving 11 bases between them. The assay was immunoSEQ multiplex PCR, and TCRdb's table has in-frame clones only and misses some. The table has 150,000 to 200,000 clones, approximately 85% seen once; the top ten hold about 6.9%. Sequencing input: peripheral blood. The TCR comes from a man of 80 years or more with COVID-19, enrolled during active disease. The chain carries TRBV9 and TRBJ1-4; D is perhaps TRBD1 (5 bases). The CDR3 DNA sequence: TGTGCCAGCAGCCCGGGGGTTGGTGAAAAACTGTTTTTT. Encoded protein: CASSPGVGEKLFF.